This T cell receptor (beta chain) was found in a study of T cell repertoires in cytomegalovirus infection. Across the whole study: A matching HLA type, together with CMV infection, was signaled by public TCR beta signatures.

A word on this clonotype: As yet, its antigen is unknown.

Study results and limitations: Clonotypes of TCR beta that were HLA-C-restricted and CMV-specific dominated the ex vivo response.

Via MiXCR, TCRdb re-called the reads, giving one row per CDR3 protein. The repertoire includes roughly 500,000 distinct CDR3 sequences, about 33% of them detected once, and roughly a sixth sits in the top ten. The V segment lost 2 bases and the J segment 5 bases; nucleotides outside the gene matches: 8. The CDR3 loop spans 15 amino acids. CDR1 SQVTM and CDR2 ANQGSEA come from the germline V gene. Sequences were derived from cultured PBMCs, sampled from culture after CMV antigen stimulation. The V and J genes are TRBV29-1 and TRBJ2-5, with 10 bases aligning to TRBD2. This clonotype was obtained from a human donor in good health (CMV status not recorded). Some clones in this sample may be carry-over from other donors' samples. CDR3 in amino acids: CSVERLAGDGETQYF. The DNA for the CDR3 is TGCAGCGTTGAAAGGCTAGCGGGAGACGGGGAGACCCAGTACTTC.